The TCR beta chain described here comes from a study of T cell responses to AZD1222 COVID-19 vaccine. In the study overall: Combined were second doses at about 4 or about 12 weeks. Study results and caveats: Repertoire samples came only from after the peak T cell response. Along spike, vaccine-associated CD4 TCRs were found throughout, with dominance at 160-218 and 743-854.

Trimming pared 5 bases from V and 7 bases from J, leaving 11 bases between. This CDR3 comprises 12 residues. CDR1 and CDR2 (germline): SNHLY, FYNNEI. Sequencing used immunoSEQ multiplex PCR; TCRdb keeps in-frame clones, though not all of them. The sample has approximately 150,000 clones, around 90% seen once. This clone has more than one count but fewer than ten. Its antigen is still unknown. Sequenced material: peripheral blood, taken on day 0 of AZD1222 vaccination. The clonotype comes from an adult in good health. The genes are TRBV2 and TRBJ1-1; D not certain. CDR3 nucleotides: TGTGCCAGCAGTATACTCGGAAGTGAAGCTTTCTTT. Its protein is CASSILGSEAFF.